This TCR beta chain was sequenced during a study of cytomegalovirus exposure and HLA in healthy donors. This clone was seen a handful of times. Method: immunoSEQ multiplex PCR; TCRdb's copy keeps in-frame clones and lacks some. Seen here are about 190,000 clones, about 83% observed once, and the top ten hold more than 1.4%. CDR3 size: 12 residues. The ends were cut back, 1 base at V and 8 bases at J, with 7 bases in the middle. The germline V gene has CDR1 SGDLS and CDR2 YYNGEE. The source of this sequence is a woman younger than 35 in good health and CMV-seronegative. The chain employs TRBV9 and TRBJ2-1, with D hard to call. The sample taken for sequencing was PBMCs. The chain's CDR3 is CASSVMADEQFF. CDR3 coding DNA: TGTGCCAGCAGCGTAATGGCGGATGAGCAGTTCTTC.